The entry below describes one TCR beta chain. The antigen remains unidentified. This sample was included in a study of cytotoxic CD8 clonotypes in ibrutinib-treated CLL. Study summary: The average sample held about 260,000 productive templates and 85,000 to 100,000 productive rearrangements.

Generated by immunoSEQ multiplex PCR, the TCRdb table keeps only in-frame clones and is missing some. The data contain about 84,000 clones, around 84% of them singletons. The study's findings and limits: Clonality was higher at ibrutinib response and returned toward baseline at progression.

The clonotype was recovered from a human donor with chronic lymphocytic leukemia. This material consisted of PBMCs, taken before ibrutinib treatment.

CDR3 sequence: CASSRTSGYEQYF. In DNA form, the CDR3 reads TGTGCCAGCAGCAGGACTAGCGGTTACGAGCAGTACTTC. This chain links TRBV27 with TRBJ2-7, with TRBD2 identical over 10 bases. The ends lost 6 bases at V and 4 bases at J; junction bases unmatched: 3. CDR3 length: 13 residues. Germline assignment: CDR1 MNHEY and CDR2 SMNVEV (reference sequence).